These T cell receptor beta chains were read from a single sample in a study of blood T cell repertoires in COVID-19. Produced via immunoSEQ multiplex PCR; TCRdb's table is partial and in-frame only. This sample has about 60,000 clones; 82% occur once, and the top ten carry 8.2%. The sample comprised peripheral blood. The origin of the receptors is a woman aged 80 or older with acute or convalescent COVID-19. The conserved cysteine and the conserved F or W are not part of the CDR3 here.

TRBJ2-5 | 12 | TRBV2 | ASSRQGSGETQY
TRBJ2-5 | 11 | TRBV10-3 | AIGTGDGETQY
TRBJ2-6 | 13 | TRBV28 | ASRGQVSGANVLT
TRBJ1-4 | 12 | TRBV4-1 | ASSFTGINEKLF
TRBJ2-3 | 14 | TRBV6-6 | ASRNSGRAGPDTQY
TRBJ1-1 | 11 | TRBV12-3/TRBV12-4 | ASRPRGNTEAF
TRBJ2-1 | 14 | TRBV6-6 | ASSYSAQPPFNEQF
TRBJ2-3 | 14 | TRBV3-1/TRBV3-2 | ASSPDGVTSSDTQY
TRBJ2-3 | 13 | TRBV3-1/TRBV3-2 | ASSQASGRTDTQY
TRBJ1-5 | 11 | TRBV5-1 | ATLRVSNQPQH
TRBJ2-7 | 12 | TRBV19 | ASSYLGATYEQY
TRBJ1-2 | 11 | TRBV6-4 | ASSQELNYGYT
TRBJ1-5 | 16 | TRBV6-6 | ASSPGGIGAYSNQPQH
TRBJ2-7 | 13 | TRBV25-1 | ASSEMDGGQGEQY